This T cell receptor (beta chain) was recorded in a study of control samples from healthy donors and cancer patients. Here immunoSEQ multiplex PCR was the method, and the copy in TCRdb shows in-frame clones only, minus some. The sample lists 100,000 to 150,000 clones, roughly nine tenths seen once, with around 1.8% in the top ten. CDR1 is SEHNR, CDR2 FQNEAQ, per germline (reference sequence). With 4 bases removed from V and 7 bases from J, the gap between germline ends came to 14 bases. The CDR3 consists of 14 residues. The sample taken for sequencing was blood. The chain employs TRBV7-9 and TRBJ1-5; a weak D match, TRBD1 (6 bases). The TCR was taken from a man between 18 and 29 years old in good health. The CDR3 here is CASSSTGSHQPQHF. DNA for the CDR3: TGTGCCAGCAGCTCAACAGGGTCTCACCAGCCCCAGCATTTT.